The 32 T cell receptor beta chains given below trace back to one sample, sequenced in a study of blood T cell repertoires in COVID-19. Clones were sequenced by immunoSEQ multiplex PCR, and TCRdb holds only the in-frame ones, with some missing. Among about 250,000 clones listed, roughly 90% were seen once. The sequencing input was PBMCs or T cells enriched from blood (not recorded which). The receptors were sampled from a woman aged 25 to 39 with acute COVID-19.

The chain carries TRBV10-3 and TRBJ2-2; the D is unclear. The germline CDR1 and CDR2 sequences are ENHRY and SYGVKD. V was pared by 5 bases and J by 8 bases, with 18 bases between. The CDR3 is 15 residues long. CDR3 DNA: TGTGCCATCAGTCTGTCTCCGGGTGAAGTGGGGGAGCTGTTTTTT. Protein sequence: CAISLSPGEVGELFF.

The chain employs TRBV2 and TRBJ1-2, with 8 bases fitting TRBD1. The length of the CDR3 is 13 residues. After removal of 6 bases from V and 11 bases from J, the junction contained 11 bases not matched to a gene. Germline CDR1 is SNHLY and CDR2 is FYNNEI. The CDR3 coding sequence is TGTGCCAGCAGAAGGGAGACAGGGGTCGGGTACACCTTC. This gives the protein CASRRETGVGYTF.

The CDR3 region is CASSLESMNTEAFF. The CDR3 DNA reads as TGTGCCAGCAGCTTGGAGAGTATGAACACTGAAGCTTTCTTT. The rearrangement links TRBV5-4 to TRBJ1-1; D not resolved. The CDR3 is 14 amino acids. Germline V gene sequence: CDR1 SGHNT, CDR2 YYREEE (reference sequence). The V gene lost 0 bases and the J gene lost 0 bases, with 6 bases spanning the gap.

This clone was detected only once. This chain links TRBV2 with TRBJ1-4; the D gene is possibly TRBD1 (6 bases). V lost 5 bases to trimming and J lost 4 bases, with 20 bases between them. Germline loops: CDR1 SNHLY, CDR2 FYNNEI. The CDR3 runs to 17 residues. As DNA, the CDR3 is TGTGCCAGCAGTTCCCAGGGACCCCAGGGGCGTAATGAAAAACTGTTTTTT. Translated, it gives CASSSQGPQGRNEKLFF.

The chain has TRBV9 and TRBJ2-1, with TRBD2 matching over 13 bases. The CDR3 contains 16 residues. J was trimmed by 5 bases and V by 4 bases; bases with no gene match: 6. CDR1 SGDLS and CDR2 YYNGEE come from the germline V gene. CDR3 nucleotide sequence: TGTGCCAGCAGCCCGCGACTAGCGGGGGGCCACAATGAGCAGTTCTTC. Encoded protein: CASSPRLAGGHNEQFF.

V and J are TRBV7-2 and TRBJ2-5; D is unresolved. This CDR3 contains 13 residues. Deletions cut 2 bases from V and 4 bases from J, with 8 bases between. Germline V gene lookup returns CDR1 SGHTA and CDR2 FQGNSA. The CDR3 loop reads CASSLPRRETQYF. DNA of the CDR3: TGTGCCAGCAGCTTACCGAGAAGAGAGACCCAGTACTTC.

This clone was picked up a small number of times. The V and J genes are TRBV7-9 and TRBJ2-7; D call uncertain. Germline V CDR1 and CDR2: SEHNR, FQNEAQ (reference sequence). V was pared by 6 bases and J by 6 bases, with 12 bases between. The CDR3 loop spans 12 amino acids. CDR3 in amino acids: CASSHSSGEQYF. CDR3 DNA: TGTGCCAGCAGTCACAGCAGTGGCGAGCAGTACTTC.

This chain joins TRBV28 and TRBJ1-5, with TRBD1 as a possible D gene (6 bases). The germline V and J ends were trimmed by 7 bases and 6 bases, with 10 bases remaining between them. Germline-derived CDR1 and CDR2 are MDHEN and SYDVKM. This CDR3 has 12 residues. CDR3 in amino acids: CASIRGGQPQHF. DNA of the CDR3: TGTGCCAGCATCAGGGGCGGTCAGCCCCAGCATTTT.

This chain connects TRBV19 to TRBJ2-4; the match to TRBD1 covers 7 bases. The V gene end was trimmed by 5 bases and the J gene end by 8 bases; junction bases not matched to a gene: 12. CDR3 length equals 15 residues. Germline assignment: CDR1 LNHDA and CDR2 SQIVND (reference sequence). The CDR3 DNA sequence: TGTGCCAGTAGTCTCCTCACAGGGGAAGTGGACATTCAGTACTTC. Translated, it gives CASSLLTGEVDIQYF.

The V call is TRBV24-1, the J call TRBJ2-3, with D possibly TRBD1 on 5 matching bases. V was clipped by 3 bases and J by 2 bases, with 11 bases between them. This CDR3 region has 15 residues. Germline V CDR1 and CDR2: KGHDR, SFDVKD. The DNA for the CDR3 is TGTGCCACCAGTGATGGGCAGGGTGCCACAGATACGCAGTATTTT. Protein product: CATSDGQGATDTQYF.

In its sample, this clone is medium-sized. The rearrangement uses TRBV29-1 and TRBJ1-2, with 7 bases aligning to TRBD1. The CDR3 loop spans 12 amino acids. The ends lost 6 bases at V and 4 bases at J; junction bases unmatched: 5. CDR1 and CDR2 from the germline V gene are SQVTM and ANQGSEA. This CDR3 reads CSVTGDVYGYTF. The CDR3 DNA reads TGCAGCGTCACAGGGGATGTCTATGGCTACACCTTC.

This rearrangement joins TRBV6-5 to TRBJ1-4; D ambiguous. CDR3 size: 14 residues. Germline CDR1 reads MNHEY; CDR2 reads SVGAGI. V lost 8 bases and J 0 bases, leaving 10 bases between the germline ends. DNA of the CDR3: TGTGCCAGCCGTATGAGGGCAACTAATGAAAAACTGTTTTTT. Its protein is CASRMRATNEKLFF.

The chain recombines TRBV11-2 with TRBJ2-7; 11 nucleotides match TRBD2. The length of the CDR3 is 15 residues. CDR1 and CDR2 (germline): SGHAT, FQNNGV. J was trimmed by 6 bases and V by 5 bases; bases with no gene match: 9. The CDR3 loop reads CASSVAGGQNFEQYF. In DNA, the CDR3 is TGTGCCAGCAGCGTAGCGGGGGGGCAAAACTTCGAGCAGTACTTC.

J is TRBJ2-4 and V is TRBV29-1, with 7 bases matching TRBD1. CDR1 and CDR2 (germline): SQVTM, ANQGSEA. The V segment lost 2 bases and the J segment 0 bases; nucleotides outside the gene matches: 1. This CDR3 is built from 14 residues. The CDR3 DNA sequence: TGCAGCGTTGAAACAGGGGAAGCCAAAAACATTCAGTACTTC. This gives the protein CSVETGEAKNIQYF.

The rearrangement joins TRBV19 to TRBJ2-7; D may be TRBD1 (6 bases). V was clipped by 8 bases and J by 4 bases, with 18 bases between them. There are 14 residues in the CDR3. CDR1 and CDR2 from the germline V gene are LNHDA and SQIVND (reference sequence). CDR3 nucleotides: TGTGCCAGTCAACCTTCCGGGACACAGTACGAGCAGTACTTC. This translates into CASQPSGTQYEQYF.

This rearrangement joins TRBV9 to TRBJ2-5; TRBD2 agrees at 8 bases. Trimming cost V 4 bases and J 2 bases; bases outside gene matches: 4. The germline gives CDR1 SGDLS, CDR2 YYNGEE. The CDR3 is made up of 14 amino acids. The CDR3 bases are TGTGCCAGCAGCCCGGGGGGGCTACAAGAGACCCAGTACTTC. This sequence encodes CASSPGGLQETQYF.

The rearrangement uses TRBV6-2 or TRBV6-3 and TRBJ1-2, with D hard to call. The CDR3 consists of 13 residues. Germline CDR1 is MNHEY and CDR2 is SVGEGT. V dropped 4 bases and J dropped 9 bases, with 15 bases sitting between them. The CDR3 spells CASSFGSGLSYTF. The CDR3 DNA sequence: TGTGCCAGCAGTTTTGGCAGCGGCCTAAGCTACACCTTC.

This rearrangement joins TRBV11-2 to TRBJ1-2, with 8 nucleotides matching TRBD1. This CDR3 is 15 amino acids long. V shed 1 base, J shed 4 bases, and the junction held 5 bases outside the gene matches. Germline V gene sequence: CDR1 SGHAT, CDR2 FQNNGV. The CDR3 DNA is TGTGCCAGCAGCTTAGGACAGGGGTCCCTCTATGGCTACACCTTC. Protein: CASSLGQGSLYGYTF. Supplemented by reference TRBV11-2 and TRBJ1-2, the full variable domain reads EAGVAQSPRYKIIEKRQSVAFWCNPISGHATLYWYQQILGQGPKLLIQFQNNGVVDDSQLPKDRFSAERLKGVDSTLKIQPAKLEDSAVYLCASSLGQGSLYGYTFGSGTRLTVV.

CDR3: CASSVALESNTGELFF. The CDR3 DNA follows: TGTGCCAGCAGCGTAGCTCTAGAATCGAACACCGGGGAGCTGTTTTTT. The chain is built from TRBV9 and TRBJ2-2, with unresolved D. Germline lookup yields CDR1 SGDLS and CDR2 YYNGEE. The CDR3 contains 16 residues. V lost 0 bases, J lost 0 bases, and 9 bases lay in between.

J is TRBJ1-2 and V is TRBV28; perhaps TRBD1 as D (5 bases). Germline CDR1 MDHEN, CDR2 SYDVKM. The CDR3 is 15 amino acids. Trimming took 3 bases from V and 0 from J, leaving 11 bases between them. CDR3 nucleotide sequence: TGTGCCAGCAGTTTGGAGGGGAGTTCTAACTATGGCTACACCTTC. This translates into CASSLEGSSNYGYTF.

The chain joins TRBV11-2 to TRBJ2-5; D is unclear. Trimming removed 0 bases from V and 5 bases from J, with 13 bases in between. The CDR3 is 15 amino acids. Germline CDR1 and CDR2: SGHAT and FQNNGV. CDR3 in DNA: TGTGCCAGCAGCTTAGATCATGGCCAGTTCGAGACCCAGTACTTC. Residues: CASSLDHGQFETQYF.

The chain uses TRBV5-4 and TRBJ2-3; 8 bases fit TRBD2. Trimming at V came to 4 bases and at J to 5 bases, leaving 6 bases not matched to a gene. The CDR3 spans 14 residues. Germline-derived CDR1 and CDR2 are SGHNT and YYREEE (reference sequence). The CDR3 protein is CASSELRGGDTQYF. Written as DNA, the CDR3 is TGTGCCAGCAGCGAACTCCGGGGGGGAGATACGCAGTATTTT.

This chain links TRBV7-2 with TRBJ2-5, with 7 bases fitting TRBD1. The V segment lost 5 bases and the J segment 1 base; nucleotides outside the gene matches: 7. CDR3 size: 15 residues. Germline V gene data show CDR1 as SGHTA and CDR2 as FQGNSA. This CDR3 is CASSPEGASQETQYF. The CDR3 nucleotides are TGTGCCAGCAGCCCTGAGGGGGCTTCCCAAGAGACCCAGTACTTC. The full variable domain, in which reference TRBV7-2 and TRBJ2-5 provide the parts outside the CDR3, is GAGVSQSPSNKVTEKGKDVELRCDPISGHTALYWYRQSLGQGLEFLIYFQGNSAPDKSGLPSDRFSAERTGGSVSTLTIQRTQQEDSAVYLCASSPEGASQETQYFGPGTRLLVL.

The chain has TRBV28 and TRBJ1-5, with TRBD1 as a possible D gene (5 bases). This CDR3 has 14 amino acids. CDR1 is MDHEN and CDR2 is SYDVKM in the germline V gene. Trimming left V 3 bases short and J 4 bases short, with 10 bases between. In DNA form, the CDR3 reads TGTGCCAGCAGTTTTTCCAGGGTGAATCAGCCCCAGCATTTT. It specifies CASSFSRVNQPQHF.

J is TRBJ2-7 and V is TRBV11-3; TRBD1 matches at 7 bases. Losses at the gene ends were 4 bases for V and 6 bases for J; bases not matched to a gene: 15. CDR1 is SGHNT and CDR2 is YENEEA in the germline V gene. The CDR3 covers 16 residues. The CDR3: CASSSEIGDSGGEQYF. The CDR3 bases are TGTGCCAGCAGCTCGGAGATAGGGGACAGCGGTGGCGAGCAGTACTTC.

The V gene is TRBV5-6, the J gene TRBJ2-7; 8 nucleotides agree with TRBD2. CDR1 and CDR2 from the germline V gene are SGHDT and YYEEEE. This CDR3 has 13 amino acids. J gave up 6 bases and V 5 bases, and 7 bases lay outside the gene matches. In DNA form, the CDR3 reads TGTGCCAGCAGATCTAGCGGGTCTGTCGAGCAGTACTTC. Translated: CASRSSGSVEQYF. Based on the CDR3 plus reference TRBV5-6 and TRBJ2-7, the full variable domain is DAGVTQSPTHLIKTRGQQVTLRCSPKSGHDTVSWYQQALGQGPQFIFQYYEEEERQRGNFPDRFSGHQFPNYSSELNVNALLLGDSALYLCASRSSGSVEQYFGPGTRLTVT.

The chain has TRBV6-5 and TRBJ2-2, with 7 positions matching TRBD2. This CDR3 has 15 residues. Germline loops: CDR1 MNHEY, CDR2 SVGAGI. The V and J ends lost 6 bases and 2 bases, in that order; junction bases with no gene match: 6. This CDR3 reads CASRGPGGNTGELFF. CDR3 DNA: TGTGCCAGCAGAGGTCCGGGGGGAAACACCGGGGAGCTGTTTTTT.

Details on this clone: Different DNA sequences within this sample yield the same CDR3. The gene calls are TRBV19 and TRBJ2-1, with D unresolved. Trimming pared 3 bases from V and 1 base from J, leaving 4 bases between. The CDR3 is made up of 13 amino acids. Germline CDR1 and CDR2: LNHDA and SQIVND (reference sequence). This chain's CDR3 is CASSISSYNEQFF. The CDR3 DNA reads TGTGCCAGTAGTATCAGTTCCTACAATGAGCAGTTCTTC. Together with reference TRBV19 and TRBJ2-1, the CDR3 gives the full variable domain: DGGITQSPKYLFRKEGQNVTLSCEQNLNHDAMYWYRQDPGQGLRLIYYSQIVNDFQKGDIAEGYSVSREKKESFPLTVTSAQKNPTAFYLCASSISSYNEQFFGPGTRLTVL.

For this clone: A junction boundary mismatches the germline segment, possibly from a read error. The CDR3 region has the DNA TGTGCCAGCACCTTGGGACAGGGGGTCTATGGCTACACCTTC. It encodes CASTLGQGVYGYTF. The chain uses TRBV5-6 and TRBJ1-2; 11 positions match TRBD1. CDR3 length equals 14 residues. Germline CDR1 is SGHDT and CDR2 is YYEEEE.

The chain has TRBV27 and TRBJ1-2; 8 bases line up with TRBD1. CDR3 size: 14 residues. Germline-derived CDR1 and CDR2 are MNHEY and SMNVEV (reference sequence). The ends lost 5 bases at V and 4 bases at J; junction bases unmatched: 6. The CDR3 reads CASSPGTGSYGYTF. DNA of the CDR3: TGTGCCAGCAGTCCCGGGACAGGCTCCTATGGCTACACCTTC.

This clone was counted only a few times. The rearrangement joins TRBV27 to TRBJ2-7; 11 nucleotides agree with TRBD2. The CDR3 is 16 amino acids. Trimming took 3 bases from V and 2 from J; bases not matched to a gene: 6. In germline, CDR1 is MNHEY, CDR2 SMNVEV (reference sequence). CDR3 protein: CASSFLAGGLAYEQYF. DNA of the CDR3: TGTGCCAGCAGTTTCTTAGCGGGGGGGCTTGCCTACGAGCAGTACTTC.

The chain is built from TRBV10-2 and TRBJ1-2; D call uncertain. There are 12 residues in the CDR3. Between the trimmed V and J ends, which lost 7 bases and 0 bases, there was a span of 6 bases. The germline CDR1 and CDR2 sequences are WSHSY and SAAADI. Here the CDR3 DNA reads TGCGCCAGCACGGCGGCTAACTATGGCTACACCTTC. Protein sequence: CASTAANYGYTF.